This T cell receptor beta chain was retrieved from a study of T cell changes during pregnancy in multiple sclerosis. The repertoire was sequenced with immunoSEQ multiplex PCR; TCRdb's copy has only in-frame clones and lacks some. The sample has fewer than 95,000 clones, over 80% seen once. The sequenced sample was peripheral blood, obtained in the first trimester of pregnancy. The sequence was obtained from a female donor with multiple sclerosis, enrolled in a pregnancy study.

In DNA form, the CDR3 reads TGTGCCAGCAGCGTCGCGCTTACAGATACGCAGTATTTT. As protein: CASSVALTDTQYF. This rearrangement joins TRBV9 to TRBJ2-3; D is unresolved. Germline-derived CDR1 and CDR2 are SGDLS and YYNGEE. The CDR3 covers 13 residues. V was shortened by 2 bases and J by 3 bases, with 7 bases between the two germline ends.